This record looks at one T cell receptor beta chain sequence and its context. Germline V gene sequence: CDR1 MNHEY, CDR2 SMNVEV (reference sequence). V was pared by 6 bases and J by 3 bases, with 5 bases between. The CDR3 is 11 amino acids. The sample originates from a study of PD-1 blockade in classical Hodgkin lymphoma. Sequencing used immunoSEQ multiplex PCR; TCRdb keeps in-frame clones, though not all of them. Here the sample spans 20,000 to 25,000 clones, approximately 94% being singletons. Described time point: newly diagnosed, previously untreated cHL patient sample. Sequenced sample: peripheral blood mononuclear cells (PBMCs). The clonotype was recovered from a human donor with classical Hodgkin lymphoma. This chain links TRBV27 with TRBJ1-1; D is undetermined. The CDR3 DNA reads TGTGCCAGCAGCCCGGACACTGAAGCTTTCTTT. Translating it yields CASSPDTEAFF.